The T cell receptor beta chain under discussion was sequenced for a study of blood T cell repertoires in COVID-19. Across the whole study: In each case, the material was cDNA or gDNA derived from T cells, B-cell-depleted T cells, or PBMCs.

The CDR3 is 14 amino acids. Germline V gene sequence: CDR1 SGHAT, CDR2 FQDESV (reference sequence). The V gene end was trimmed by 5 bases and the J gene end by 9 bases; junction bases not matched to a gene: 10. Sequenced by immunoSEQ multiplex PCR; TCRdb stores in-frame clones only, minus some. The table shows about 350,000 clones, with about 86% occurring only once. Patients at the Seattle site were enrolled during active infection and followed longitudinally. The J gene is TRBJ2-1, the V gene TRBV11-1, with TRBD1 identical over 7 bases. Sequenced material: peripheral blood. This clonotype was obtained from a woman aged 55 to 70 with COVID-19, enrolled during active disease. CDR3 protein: CASSKHITGVEQFF. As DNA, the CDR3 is TGTGCCAGCAGCAAGCATATTACAGGGGTTGAGCAGTTCTTC.